Shown below are 26 T cell receptor beta chains from a single sample sequenced in a study of blood T cell repertoires in COVID-19. TCRdb's copy holds only in-frame clones and misses some; the assay was immunoSEQ multiplex PCR. The sample lists roughly 150,000 clones, around 82% occurring once. The source material was peripheral blood. All receptors come from a woman in her seventies who had recovered from COVID-19.

CDR3 coding DNA: TGTGCCAGTAGTATCATAGGGGGCGGCGGATACGAGCAGTACTTC. This encodes CASSIIGGGGYEQYF. The J gene is TRBJ2-7, the V gene TRBV19; 7 nucleotides match TRBD1. This CDR3 spans 15 amino acids. V lost 3 bases and J lost 4; bases outside the gene matches: 9. The V gene's germline CDR1 is LNHDA and CDR2 SQIVND (reference sequence).

The V gene is TRBV2, the J gene TRBJ2-1; 8 bases map to TRBD2. The trim removed 8 bases at V and 3 bases at J, leaving 12 bases unmatched. CDR1 SNHLY and CDR2 FYNNEI come from the germline V gene. The CDR3 runs 16 residues. The CDR3 bases are TGTGCCAGCTGGGGTAAACTAGCGGAACTCTACAATGAGCAGTTCTTC. Residues: CASWGKLAELYNEQFF.

V is TRBV5-1 and J is TRBJ1-3, with 7 bases aligning to TRBD1. In germline, CDR1 is SGHRS, CDR2 YFSETQ. V was pared by 4 bases and J by 4 bases, with 2 bases of the junction left unmatched. The CDR3 sequence is 13 residues long. As DNA, the CDR3 is TGCGCCAGCAGCAGGGGACAGGGAAACACCATATATTTT. As protein: CASSRGQGNTIYF.

This clone appeared a few times. J is TRBJ2-7 and V is TRBV10-3, with TRBD1 identical over 11 bases. This CDR3 is built from 17 residues. In germline, CDR1 is ENHRY, CDR2 SYGVKD. V shed 6 bases and J 3 bases; nucleotides not matched to a gene: 13. CDR3 DNA sequence: TGTGCCATCAGACCGGGACAGGGGGTCCAGCGCCACTACGAGCAGTACTTC. Protein sequence: CAIRPGQGVQRHYEQYF.

The rearrangement links TRBV18 to TRBJ2-6; possibly TRBD2 for D (5 bases). The CDR3 extends over 16 amino acids. Germline lookup yields CDR1 KGHSH and CDR2 LQKENI. V lost 3 bases, J lost 0 bases, and 9 bases lay in between. In DNA, the CDR3 is TGTGCCAGCTCACCGGCTCGGGACTCTGGGGCCAACGTCCTGACTTTC. Encoded protein: CASSPARDSGANVLTF. The whole variable domain, remainder taken from reference TRBV18 and TRBJ2-6, is NAGVMQNPRHLVRRRGQEARLRCSPMKGHSHVYWYRQLPEEGLKFMVYLQKENIIDESGMPKERFSAEFPKEGPSILRIQQVVRGDSAAYFCASSPARDSGANVLTFGAGSRLTVL.

The rearrangement joins TRBV5-4 to TRBJ2-7; D may be TRBD2 (6 bases). The CDR3 is 13 amino acids. V was clipped by 4 bases and J by 2 bases, with 10 bases between them. In germline, CDR1 is SGHNT, CDR2 YYREEE (reference sequence). The CDR3 region is CASSPGLPYEQYF. Written as DNA, the CDR3 is TGTGCCAGCAGCCCGGGACTTCCCTACGAGCAGTACTTC.

J is TRBJ2-1 and V is TRBV4-2, with a possible D match to TRBD1 (6 bases). This CDR3 contains 16 residues. Per the germline V gene, CDR1 is LGHNA and CDR2 is YNFKEQ. The V end lost 4 bases, the J end lost 0 bases, and 13 bases lay between the germline ends. CDR3 bases: TGTGCCAGCAGCCGCGTGGGGGCGAGCTCCTACAATGAGCAGTTCTTC. Translation: CASSRVGASSYNEQFF.

CDR3 coding DNA: TGTGCCAGCAGCCCCCTGAGGGAGGGCCGGAACGAGCAGTACTTC. This gives the protein CASSPLREGRNEQYF. V is TRBV7-8 and J is TRBJ2-7; TRBD2 matches 7 bases. V trimming: 5 bases; J trimming: 5 bases; junction bases outside the gene matches: 12. The CDR3 is made up of 15 amino acids. Germline V gene sequence: CDR1 SGHVS, CDR2 FQNEAQ.

The chain links TRBV5-3 to TRBJ1-5, with 10 bases lining up with TRBD1. TRBV5-3 carries the ORF label, with uncertain function. The V gene end was trimmed by 3 bases and the J gene end by 6 bases; junction bases not matched to a gene: 3. This CDR3 is 14 amino acids long. Written as DNA, the CDR3 is TGTGCCAGAAGCTCCGGACAGGGGGGTCAGCCCCAGCATTTT. Translating it yields CARSSGQGGQPQHF.

Only a few counts were recorded for this clone. V usage is TRBV7-3 and J usage is TRBJ2-3, with a weak D call TRBD1 (6 bases). V lost 5 bases, J lost 5 bases, and 14 bases lay in between. The germline V gene has CDR1 SGHTA and CDR2 FQGTGA. This CDR3 has 14 amino acids. As DNA, the CDR3 is TGTGCCAGCAGCCCTATGACAGGTGGAGATACGCAGTATTTT. Protein: CASSPMTGGDTQYF. The entire variable domain, with the rest obtained from reference TRBV7-3 and TRBJ2-3, is as follows: GAGVSQTPSNKVTEKGKYVELRCDPISGHTALYWYRQSLGQGPEFLIYFQGTGAADDSGLPNDRFFAVRPEGSVSTLKIQRTERGDSAVYLCASSPMTGGDTQYFGPGTRLTVL.

The chain uses TRBV28 and TRBJ2-3, with 11 positions matching TRBD2. The J segment lost 6 bases and the V segment lost 4 bases, leaving 15 bases of the junction unmatched. There are 18 residues in the CDR3. Germline values: CDR1 MDHEN, CDR2 SYDVKM. DNA of the CDR3: TGTGCCAGCAGTTCCGGGGAGGGGCTAGCGGGAGGTCGGGATACGCAGTATTTT. Its protein is CASSSGEGLAGGRDTQYF.

V usage is TRBV5-1 and J usage is TRBJ2-1; 9 nucleotides line up with TRBD2. V dropped 4 bases and J dropped 7; count of bases not matched to a gene: 6. This CDR3 region has 14 residues. Per the germline V gene, CDR1 is SGHRS and CDR2 is YFSETQ. This chain's CDR3 is CASSPRGGLNEQFF. CDR3 sequence (DNA): TGCGCCAGCAGCCCGCGGGGGGGCCTGAATGAGCAGTTCTTC.

This clone was counted a few times. V and J are TRBV5-1 and TRBJ2-3; 7 positions agree with TRBD1. Germline-derived CDR1 and CDR2 are SGHRS and YFSETQ. The J segment lost 5 bases and the V segment lost 2 bases, leaving 14 bases of the junction unmatched. This CDR3 has 17 amino acids. The CDR3 DNA reads as TGCGCCAGCAGCTTCATTGCTGGGACAGTTATGGAAGATACGCAGTATTTT. Encoded protein: CASSFIAGTVMEDTQYF.

The chain carries TRBV3-1 (or the pseudogene TRBV3-2) and TRBJ2-5; 7 bases fit TRBD2. There are 16 residues in the CDR3. Germline loops: CDR1 LGHDT, CDR2 YNNKEL (reference sequence). J was trimmed by 5 bases and V by 4 bases; bases with no gene match: 13. The CDR3 here is CASSPTGLGPLETQYF. For the CDR3, the DNA is TGTGCCAGCAGCCCCACTGGACTAGGGCCTTTGGAGACCCAGTACTTC.

V gene TRBV3-1 (or the pseudogene TRBV3-2) combines with J gene TRBJ2-4; D might be TRBD2 (5 bases). The CDR3 is made up of 16 amino acids. CDR1 and CDR2 from the germline V gene are LGHDT and YNNKEL (reference sequence). Deletions cut 1 base from V and 1 base from J, with 11 bases between. The DNA of the CDR3 is TGTGCCAGCAGCCAAGGGGTACTAGGGGCCAAAAACATTCAGTACTTC. Translating gives CASSQGVLGAKNIQYF.

The chain carries TRBV19 and TRBJ1-2, with TRBD1 identical over 8 bases. Germline values: CDR1 LNHDA, CDR2 SQIVND (reference sequence). This CDR3 spans 16 amino acids. The trim removed 6 bases at V and 2 bases at J, leaving 11 bases unmatched. The CDR3 is CASRMNPGQENYGYTF. The DNA for the CDR3 is TGTGCCAGTAGGATGAATCCGGGACAGGAAAACTATGGCTACACCTTC.

This rearrangement joins TRBV19 to TRBJ2-7, with D tentatively TRBD1 (5 bases). This CDR3 region has 16 residues. With 0 bases removed from V and 0 bases from J, the gap between germline ends came to 12 bases. The germline V gene encodes CDR1 LNHDA and CDR2 SQIVND (reference sequence). CDR3 sequence (DNA): TGTGCCAGTAGTATAGACAGGGAAAGAAGCTCCTACGAGCAGTACTTC. Residues: CASSIDRERSSYEQYF.

This clone is judged large. The chain is built from TRBV11-2 and TRBJ2-1, with 7 bases matching TRBD2. The V gene end was trimmed by 1 base and the J gene end by 8 bases; junction bases not matched to a gene: 8. Germline lookup yields CDR1 SGHAT and CDR2 FQNNGV. CDR3 length equals 15 residues. The CDR3 protein is CASSLVGGSSHEQFF. The CDR3 DNA reads TGTGCCAGCAGCTTAGTTGGCGGGAGCTCCCATGAGCAGTTCTTC.

This sequence joins TRBV19 and TRBJ2-3; 7 bases are a match to TRBD2. V gave up 6 bases and J gave up 5 bases; unmatched junction bases: 14. Germline lookup yields CDR1 LNHDA and CDR2 SQIVND (reference sequence). CDR3 size: 16 residues. The CDR3 loop is CASRDLGGSRVDTQYF. The CDR3 nucleotides are TGTGCCAGTAGGGACCTCGGCGGGAGTAGGGTAGATACGCAGTATTTT.

The chain links TRBV5-1 to TRBJ2-5; possible D gene TRBD2, 5 bases. This CDR3 spans 16 amino acids. V was shortened by 0 bases and J by 5 bases, with 17 bases between the two germline ends. Germline V gene sequence: CDR1 SGHRS, CDR2 YFSETQ. The CDR3 reads CASSLGLTTLGETQYF. The DNA of the CDR3 is TGCGCCAGCAGCTTGGGCCTGACTACGTTGGGGGAGACCCAGTACTTC.

The chain has TRBV7-8 and TRBJ1-5, with 12 nucleotides matching TRBD1. V shed 5 bases and J 4 bases; nucleotides not matched to a gene: 6. Per germline, CDR1 SGHVS and CDR2 FQNEAQ. The CDR3 spans 16 residues. The CDR3 DNA sequence: TGTGCCAGCAGCCCCGGGACAGGGGGCGCGAATCAGCCCCAGCATTTT. Protein sequence: CASSPGTGGANQPQHF.

The chain carries TRBV7-2 and TRBJ2-1; 10 bases agree with TRBD2. Trimming took 5 bases from V and 9 from J; bases not matched to a gene: 16. This CDR3 contains 17 residues. Germline CDR1 SGHTA, CDR2 FQGNSA. CDR3 region: CASSPPGVAGGGTEQFF. DNA for the CDR3: TGTGCCAGCAGCCCGCCCGGAGTAGCGGGAGGAGGGACTGAGCAGTTCTTC.

The sample holds a few counts of this clone. The V gene is TRBV5-1, the J gene TRBJ2-3, with 8 bases aligning to TRBD1. Looked up from germline, CDR1 is SGHRS and CDR2 is YFSETQ. The CDR3 loop spans 15 amino acids. The V and J ends lost 0 bases and 4 bases, in that order; junction bases with no gene match: 4. CDR3 amino acids: CASSLARGRADTQYF. For the CDR3, the DNA is TGCGCCAGCAGCTTGGCCAGGGGGCGCGCAGATACGCAGTATTTT.

CDR3 residues: CASSLGPGTGDYGYTF. DNA of the CDR3: TGTGCCAGCAGCTTGGGCCCCGGGACAGGGGACTATGGCTACACCTTC. This chain uses TRBV5-4 with TRBJ1-2; 10 bases agree with TRBD1. The CDR3 extends over 16 amino acids. Germline V gene sequence: CDR1 SGHNT, CDR2 YYREEE (reference sequence). J gave up 3 bases and V 0 bases, and 5 bases lay outside the gene matches.

This rearrangement joins TRBV5-1 to TRBJ2-3, with a tentative D call TRBD2 (6 bases). Per germline, CDR1 SGHRS and CDR2 YFSETQ. The CDR3 totals 14 residues. V lost 7 bases to trimming and J lost 0 bases, with 12 bases between them. The chain's CDR3 is CASRGTPSTDTQYF. The CDR3 region has the DNA TGCGCCAGCCGGGGGACGCCAAGCACAGATACGCAGTATTTT.

The chain employs TRBV7-6 and TRBJ2-7; 14 positions agree with TRBD2. The CDR3 is 16 amino acids. J lost 2 bases, V lost 5 bases, and 5 bases had no gene match. Per the germline V gene, CDR1 is SGHVS and CDR2 is FNYEAQ. CDR3 residues: CASSPRLAGGPYEQYF. CDR3 in DNA: TGTGCCAGCAGCCCGAGACTAGCGGGGGGGCCCTACGAGCAGTACTTC.